These 24 T cell receptor beta chains share one sample of origin, sequenced in a study of cytomegalovirus exposure and HLA in healthy donors. PCR amplification relied on 60 Vbeta primers (plus 13 Jbeta primers). The table came from immunoSEQ multiplex PCR; TCRdb's copy has only in-frame clones and leaves some out. This sample has fewer than 200,000 clones, with roughly 80% found just once. The sequenced material came from PBMCs. These receptors came from a girl aged 10 to 17 in good health and CMV-seropositive.

This clone was counted once. The rearrangement links TRBV5-6 to TRBJ2-7; 9 bases line up with TRBD2. Germline loops: CDR1 SGHDT, CDR2 YYEEEE. V gave up 0 bases and J gave up 6 bases; unmatched junction bases: 7. This CDR3 contains 15 residues. CDR3 nucleotides: TGTGCCAGCAGCTTGGGGGAGCGGGAGGTTAGCGAGCAGTACTTC. Amino acids: CASSLGEREVSEQYF.

The CDR3 bases are TGTGCCAGCAGTCCCCTAGGAACGACAGGGTGGGGTAATCAGCCCCAGCATTTT. Protein sequence: CASSPLGTTGWGNQPQHF. The rearrangement uses TRBV27 and TRBJ1-5; 7 bases line up with TRBD1. CDR1 is MNHEY and CDR2 is SMNVEV in the germline V gene (reference sequence). V lost 5 bases to trimming and J lost 4 bases; unmatched junction nucleotides: 17. CDR3 length: 18 residues.

The chain recombines TRBV18 with TRBJ1-1, with 7 bases that match TRBD1. Germline values: CDR1 KGHSH, CDR2 LQKENI. The CDR3 covers 15 residues. Trimming at V came to 2 bases and at J to 5 bases, leaving 8 bases not matched to a gene. The CDR3 coding sequence is TGTGCCAGCTCACCATCGGCACAGGGGAAGACTGAAGCTTTCTTT. Encoded protein: CASSPSAQGKTEAFF.

To note about this clone: A junction boundary mismatches the germline segment, possibly from a read error. The chain uses TRBV7-9 and TRBJ2-6, with 7 bases matching TRBD1. The CDR3 runs to 18 residues. Germline CDR1 and CDR2: SEHNR and FQNEAQ (reference sequence). CDR3 sequence: CSSSPQTGQGAGANVLTF. The CDR3 DNA is TGTTCCAGCAGCCCCCAGACGGGTCAGGGGGCTGGGGCCAACGTCCTGACTTTC.

The CDR3 nucleotides read TGTGCCAGCTCACCACCAGGGGGAGGGGGGACTGAAGCTTTCTTT. It codes for CASSPPGGGGTEAFF. The chain uses TRBV18 and TRBJ1-1; D possibly corresponds to TRBD1 (6 bases). The germline V and J ends were trimmed by 0 bases and 5 bases, with 13 bases remaining between them. The germline V gene encodes CDR1 KGHSH and CDR2 LQKENI. The CDR3 length is 15 residues.

The V call is TRBV7-6, the J call TRBJ2-7, with 8 bases aligning to TRBD1. V gave up 5 bases and J gave up 0 bases; unmatched junction bases: 9. The CDR3 is 16 residues long. Per germline, CDR1 SGHVS and CDR2 FNYEAQ. CDR3 nucleotides: TGTGCCAGCAGCCGTCCGACAGGGGCTATCTCCTACGAGCAGTACTTC. Protein product: CASSRPTGAISYEQYF. The full variable domain, completed using reference TRBV7-6 and TRBJ2-7, is GAGVSQSPRYKVTKRGQDVALRCDPISGHVSLYWYRQALGQGPEFLTYFNYEAQQDKSGLPNDRFSAERPEGSISTLTIQRTEQRDSAMYRCASSRPTGAISYEQYFGPGTRLTVT.

This chain joins TRBV27 and TRBJ2-2; possible D gene TRBD1, 6 bases. The CDR3 is 15 amino acids. Germline loops: CDR1 MNHEY, CDR2 SMNVEV (reference sequence). With 8 bases removed from V and 0 bases from J, the gap between germline ends came to 13 bases. The CDR3 sequence: CASATGYANTGELFF. DNA for the CDR3: TGTGCCAGCGCTACAGGGTATGCGAACACCGGGGAGCTGTTTTTT.

CDR3 region: CASSSLARQFF. DNA for the CDR3: TGTGCCAGCAGCTCACTAGCCCGGCAGTTCTTC. The chain uses TRBV28 and TRBJ2-1; perhaps TRBD2 as D (6 bases). This CDR3 is 11 amino acids long. V was cut by 6 bases and J by 12 bases, with 12 bases left in between. In germline, CDR1 is MDHEN, CDR2 SYDVKM. Full variable domain (remainder filled in from reference TRBV28 and TRBJ2-1): DVKVTQSSRYLVKRTGEKVFLECVQDMDHENMFWYRQDPGLGLRLIYFSYDVKMKEKGDIPEGYSVSREKKERFSLILESASTNQTSMYLCASSSLARQFFGPGTRLTVL.

The chain uses TRBV6-1 and TRBJ1-2; TRBD1 agrees at 8 bases. This CDR3 has 15 residues. CDR1 is MNHNS and CDR2 is SASEGT in the germline V gene. V shed 3 bases, J shed 0 bases, and the junction held 3 bases outside the gene matches. CDR3: CASSDYRGANYGYTF. The CDR3 coding sequence is TGTGCCAGCAGTGACTACAGGGGGGCTAACTATGGCTACACCTTC.

In its sample, this clone was seen a few times. The genes are TRBV5-1 and TRBJ1-1; TRBD1 matches at 7 bases. Germline V lookup: CDR1 SGHRS, CDR2 YFSETQ. The CDR3 runs 13 residues. Trimming removed 6 bases from V and 1 base from J; junction bases left unmatched: 3. CDR3 protein: CASKTGKNTEAFF. DNA of the CDR3: TGCGCCAGCAAGACAGGGAAGAACACTGAAGCTTTCTTT.

This chain uses TRBV9 with TRBJ2-7; 7 bases are a match to TRBD1. Germline V CDR1 and CDR2: SGDLS, YYNGEE. This CDR3 region has 16 residues. V trimming: 0 bases; J trimming: 5 bases; junction bases outside the gene matches: 11. The CDR3, as DNA: TGTGCCAGCAGCGTAGGACCGCGACAGGGTAGGGACGAGCAGTACTTC. Its protein product is CASSVGPRQGRDEQYF.

The genes are TRBV5-1 and TRBJ2-7; perhaps TRBD2 as D (6 bases). Germline lookup yields CDR1 SGHRS and CDR2 YFSETQ. This CDR3 has 15 amino acids. V was cut by 0 bases and J by 7 bases, with 17 bases left in between. The CDR3 protein is CASSLGPGDAREQYF. The CDR3 bases are TGCGCCAGCAGCTTGGGACCGGGAGATGCGCGGGAGCAGTACTTC.

The chain recombines TRBV11-2 with TRBJ2-4; D remains ambiguous. Trimming cost V 2 bases and J 4 bases, with 12 bases left between them. Germline loops: CDR1 SGHAT, CDR2 FQNNGV. This CDR3 contains 15 residues. The CDR3 spells CASSLLATWKNIQYF. As DNA, the CDR3 is TGTGCCAGCAGCTTACTCGCGACATGGAAAAACATTCAGTACTTC.

This chain joins TRBV7-2 and TRBJ1-1, with no clear D. The CDR3 is 10 amino acids. Germline-derived CDR1 and CDR2 are SGHTA and FQGNSA. Deletions cut 8 bases from V and 3 bases from J, with 4 bases between. The CDR3 sequence is CASRYTEAFF. The CDR3 coding sequence is TGTGCCAGCCGGTACACTGAAGCTTTCTTT.

The J gene is TRBJ1-1, the V gene TRBV2; the match to TRBD1 covers 8 bases. Germline V gene data show CDR1 as SNHLY and CDR2 as FYNNEI. The CDR3 runs to 13 residues. The V gene end was trimmed by 5 bases and the J gene end by 5 bases; junction bases not matched to a gene: 4. Written as DNA, the CDR3 is TGTGCCAGCAGTCTGGACAGGGAAACTGAAGCTTTCTTT. Translation: CASSLDRETEAFF.

The chain couples TRBV19 to TRBJ2-2; D gene unclear. Trimming removed 5 bases at V and 1 base at J, with 14 bases between. The germline V gene encodes CDR1 LNHDA and CDR2 SQIVND (reference sequence). The CDR3 totals 16 residues. CDR3 sequence reads: CASSSTATLNTGELFF. DNA of the CDR3: TGTGCCAGTAGTTCGACCGCGACTTTGAACACCGGGGAGCTGTTTTTT.

This chain uses TRBV11-2 with TRBJ2-3; TRBD2 agrees at 12 bases. The CDR3 is 18 residues long. Looked up from germline, CDR1 is SGHAT and CDR2 is FQNNGV. With 1 base clipped from V and 1 base from J, the junction kept 6 bases outside the gene matches. The CDR3, as DNA: TGTGCCAGCAGCTTAGGGGCTAGCGGGAGGGTAGGCACAGATACGCAGTATTTT. Its protein product is CASSLGASGRVGTDTQYF.

The chain uses TRBV10-1 and TRBJ2-3; 9 bases align to TRBD2. V was clipped by 3 bases and J by 2 bases; unmatched bases: 9. The CDR3 totals 17 residues. Germline loops: CDR1 WNHNN, CDR2 SYGVQD (reference sequence). The chain's CDR3 is CASSDSGSGGFTDTQYF. CDR3 bases: TGCGCCAGCAGTGACTCGGGCAGCGGGGGGTTCACAGATACGCAGTATTTT.

V usage is TRBV30 and J usage is TRBJ2-5, with TRBD2 identical over 13 bases. The CDR3 loop spans 15 amino acids. Germline V gene sequence: CDR1 GTSNPN, CDR2 SVGIG (reference sequence). J was trimmed by 5 bases and V by 5 bases; bases with no gene match: 8. The CDR3 loop reads CAWDTSGGAEETQYF. The CDR3 coding sequence is TGTGCCTGGGATACTAGCGGGGGGGCCGAGGAGACCCAGTACTTC.

A note on this clone: Within the sample, other DNA sequences also encode this same CDR3. The gene calls are TRBV11-2 and TRBJ1-1, with D perhaps TRBD1 (5 bases). Germline V gene data show CDR1 as SGHAT and CDR2 as FQNNGV. This CDR3 contains 11 residues. V lost 5 bases and J 4 bases, leaving 5 bases between the germline ends. The CDR3 DNA is TGTGCCAGCAGCAGGGGCACTGAAGCTTTCTTT. Its protein product is CASSRGTEAFF.

This clone showed up just once. The chain recombines TRBV30 with TRBJ1-5, with a tentative D call TRBD1 (6 bases). V lost 4 bases and J lost 3, with 10 bases in between. This CDR3 is built from 13 residues. CDR1 is GTSNPN and CDR2 is SVGIG in the germline V gene (reference sequence). CDR3 DNA: TGTGCCTGGACCCCGGGACACAATCAGCCCCAGCATTTT. Its protein is CAWTPGHNQPQHF. The full variable domain, completed using reference TRBV30 and TRBJ1-5, is SQTIHQWPATLVQPVGSPLSLECTVEGTSNPNLYWYRQAAGRGLQLLFYSVGIGQISSEVPQNLSASRPQDRQFILSSKKLLLSDSGFYLCAWTPGHNQPQHFGDGTRLSIL.

The chain carries TRBV15 and TRBJ1-4; 7 bases align to TRBD1. CDR1 and CDR2 (germline): LNHNV, YYDKDF (reference sequence). The trim removed 3 bases at V and 3 bases at J, leaving 7 bases unmatched. CDR3 length equals 16 residues. The DNA for the CDR3 is TGTGCCACCAGCAGTACCACAGGGGAGGCTAATGAAAAACTGTTTTTT. As protein: CATSSTTGEANEKLFF. The full variable domain, completed using reference TRBV15 and TRBJ1-4, is DAMVIQNPRYQVTQFGKPVTLSCSQTLNHNVMYWYQQKSSQAPKLLFHYYDKDFNNEADTPDNFQSRRPNTSFCFLDIRSPGLGDTAMYLCATSSTTGEANEKLFFGSGTQLSVL.

V gene TRBV7-2 combines with J gene TRBJ2-3, with 8 bases identical to TRBD1. Germline loops: CDR1 SGHTA, CDR2 FQGNSA. The CDR3 extends over 14 amino acids. The V segment lost 5 bases and the J segment 9 bases; nucleotides outside the gene matches: 10. CDR3 coding DNA: TGTGCCAGCAGCCCCTTCCAGGGGGCGGTGACGCAGTATTTT. Translation gives CASSPFQGAVTQYF.

A single count supports this clone. The rearrangement uses TRBV18 and TRBJ2-2, with 9 bases that match TRBD2. The germline gives CDR1 KGHSH, CDR2 LQKENI. J was trimmed by 8 bases and V by 5 bases; bases with no gene match: 9. This CDR3 spans 15 amino acids. The CDR3 bases are TGTGCCAGCTCAACTCAAGCGGGAGGAGAGGGGGAGCTGTTTTTT. It yields the protein CASSTQAGGEGELFF.